This TCR beta chain is from a study of CD8 T cells in Susac syndrome. For this clonotype: Its antigen remains unidentified.

Sequencing targeted TCR beta in T cells from blood (CD8+ and CD4+). Purification of the CD8+ and CD4+ T cells relied on negative isolation, and TEMRA cells underwent FACS enrichment. In germline, CDR1 is SGHNT, CDR2 YYREEE (reference sequence). Losses at the gene ends were 4 bases for V and 4 bases for J; bases not matched to a gene: 9. The CDR3 extends over 16 amino acids. RNA in amounts of roughly 0.5 to 1 ug was reverse transcribed with random hexamers. TCRdb re-called the immunoSEQ multiplex PCR reads through MiXCR, storing one row per CDR3 protein. The table includes over 100,000 distinct CDR3 sequences, nearly 96% detected once. Findings of the study overall: It was acknowledged in the study that the number of individuals who were included in its TCR sequencing and HLA analysis was relatively small.

The receptor's source is a human donor with Susac syndrome. The chain has TRBV5-4 and TRBJ2-5, with TRBD1 matching over 11 bases. The sample consisted of CD4+ T cells from PBMCs. DNA for the CDR3: TGTGCCAGCAGCCGTTCCGGGACAGGGGGGAGAGAGACCCAGTACTTC. Translated, it gives CASSRSGTGGRETQYF.